What follows are 5 T cell receptor beta chains derived from one specimen sequenced in a study of response to subunit inactivated influenza vaccine. TCRdb called the RT-PCR reads again in MiXCR, with one record for every CDR3 protein. The repertoire has some 640,000 distinct CDR3 sequences, approximately 14% of them found once; the top ten carry 6% to 7%. Sequencing used PBMCs from blood, obtained 14 to 15 days before vaccination. The receptors stem from a man aged 50-59 years who received an inactivated influenza vaccine.

The J gene is TRBJ2-5, the V gene TRBV6-2 or TRBV6-3, with 7 bases identical to TRBD2. CDR1 is MNHEY and CDR2 is SVGEGT in the germline V gene. The CDR3 runs 12 residues. V gave up 6 bases and J gave up 4 bases; unmatched junction bases: 2. The CDR3 sequence: CASRAGRETQYF. The CDR3 DNA reads TGTGCCAGCAGAGCGGGGAGAGAGACCCAGTACTTC.

The V gene is TRBV29-1, the J gene TRBJ1-1, with TRBD1 matching over 10 bases. The V segment lost 7 bases and the J segment 0 bases; nucleotides outside the gene matches: 5. Per germline, CDR1 SQVTM and CDR2 ANQGSEA. The length of the CDR3 is 14 residues. The CDR3 loop reads CSGGQGVVNTEAFF. The CDR3 DNA sequence: TGCAGCGGCGGACAGGGGGTAGTGAACACTGAAGCTTTCTTT.

The J gene is TRBJ2-2, the V gene TRBV29-1, with D unresolved. CDR3 length: 13 amino acids. V was clipped by 2 bases and J by 2 bases, with 6 bases between them. Germline loops: CDR1 SQVTM, CDR2 ANQGSEA. The CDR3 DNA is TGCAGCGTTGAACCTGAAAACACCGGGGAGCTGTTTTTT. Translated: CSVEPENTGELFF.

This clonotype was detected many times. The V call is TRBV18, the J call TRBJ1-1; D remains ambiguous. From germline, CDR1 is KGHSH and CDR2 LQKENI. This CDR3 has 13 amino acids. With 4 bases removed from V and 5 bases from J, the gap between germline ends came to 11 bases. Written as DNA, the CDR3 is TGTGCCAGCTCACGTGCCGGACGGACTGAAGCTTTCTTT. It codes for CASSRAGRTEAFF.

The chain has TRBV15 and TRBJ2-4, with D tentatively TRBD1 (5 bases). The CDR3 is 13 residues long. Germline-derived CDR1 and CDR2 are LNHNV and YYDKDF (reference sequence). The ends were cut back, 8 bases at V and 8 bases at J, with 16 bases in the middle. The CDR3 region is CATGLQGGDIQYF. CDR3 nucleotide sequence: TGTGCCACCGGTCTCCAGGGTGGGGACATTCAGTACTTC.